One and the same sample provided the 21 T cell receptor beta chains below, sequenced in a study of cytomegalovirus exposure and HLA in healthy donors. 60 Vbeta and 13 Jbeta primers were used in PCR. Here immunoSEQ multiplex PCR was the method, and the copy in TCRdb shows in-frame clones only, minus some. Here the sample spans about 170,000 clones, approximately 67% being singletons. The source material was PBMCs. Receptor source: a middle-aged man in good health and CMV-seronegative.

DNA for the CDR3: TGCGCCAGCAGCTTGGACAACTCTGGGGCCAACGTCCTGACTTTC. Protein: CASSLDNSGANVLTF. The rearrangement joins TRBV5-1 to TRBJ2-6, with no clear D. The germline V gene has CDR1 SGHRS and CDR2 YFSETQ. V was cut by 0 bases and J by 0 bases, with 4 bases left in between. CDR3 length: 15 amino acids.

The chain uses TRBV6-6 and TRBJ2-5; possible D gene TRBD1, 6 bases. The J call may be faulty, since TRBJ2-7 better matches the DNA end. Per germline, CDR1 MNHNY and CDR2 SVGAGI (reference sequence). The CDR3 spans 13 residues. Here the CDR3 DNA reads TGTGCCAGCAGCCTTTTTACAGGGCTCGAGCAGTACTTC. This translates into CASSLFTGLEQYF.

This clone was seen a single time. This chain links TRBV19 with TRBJ1-5; D remains unclear. This CDR3 has 15 residues. V lost 5 bases to trimming and J lost 2 bases, with 13 bases between them. Germline lookup yields CDR1 LNHDA and CDR2 SQIVND (reference sequence). CDR3 residues: CASSSVIGGNQPQHF. In DNA, the CDR3 is TGTGCCAGTAGTTCCGTTATCGGTGGCAATCAGCCCCAGCATTTT. The variable domain in full, with the rest retrieved from reference TRBV19 and TRBJ1-5, is DGGITQSPKYLFRKEGQNVTLSCEQNLNHDAMYWYRQDPGQGLRLIYYSQIVNDFQKGDIAEGYSVSREKKESFPLTVTSAQKNPTAFYLCASSSVIGGNQPQHFGDGTRLSIL.

The rearrangement joins TRBV7-2 to TRBJ2-2; 9 nucleotides align to TRBD2. This CDR3 region has 16 residues. CDR1 and CDR2 (germline): SGHTA, FQGNSA. The V gene end was trimmed by 4 bases and the J gene end by 4 bases; junction bases not matched to a gene: 7. CDR3 sequence reads: CASSYVAGVLTGELFF. The DNA for the CDR3 is TGTGCCAGCAGCTACGTAGCGGGGGTGCTCACCGGGGAGCTGTTTTTT.

This chain connects TRBV9 to TRBJ2-1; 13 bases map to TRBD2. This CDR3 contains 16 residues. Germline V CDR1 and CDR2: SGDLS, YYNGEE. Trimming at V came to 4 bases and at J to 4 bases, leaving 5 bases not matched to a gene. CDR3 protein: CASSPRTSGGYNEQFF. As DNA, the CDR3 is TGTGCCAGCAGCCCCCGGACTAGCGGGGGATACAATGAGCAGTTCTTC.

V is TRBV5-1 and J is TRBJ2-3; D not certain. The CDR3 runs 16 residues. Trimming took off 0 bases at V and 0 bases at J, with 11 bases between the two ends. Germline V gene data show CDR1 as SGHRS and CDR2 as YFSETQ. CDR3 in amino acids: CASSLAFDSSTDTQYF. CDR3 nucleotide sequence: TGCGCCAGCAGCTTGGCCTTCGACTCTAGCACAGATACGCAGTATTTT.

The gene calls are TRBV5-1 and TRBJ2-1; D not resolved. There are 12 residues in the CDR3. The V gene lost 5 bases and the J gene lost 6 bases, with 9 bases spanning the gap. The germline gives CDR1 SGHRS, CDR2 YFSETQ. This chain's CDR3 is CASSAPGNEQFF. The DNA for the CDR3 is TGCGCCAGCAGTGCGCCCGGCAATGAGCAGTTCTTC.

The chain is built from TRBV11-2 and TRBJ2-1, with 12 bases lining up with TRBD2. The ends lost 1 base at V and 6 bases at J; junction bases unmatched: 7. The CDR3 spans 17 residues. CDR1 SGHAT and CDR2 FQNNGV come from the germline V gene. CDR3 sequence: CASSLVSTSGGSNEQFF. The DNA of the CDR3 is TGTGCCAGCAGCTTAGTATCCACTAGCGGGGGGTCCAATGAGCAGTTCTTC.

CDR3 residues: CASSYSIGGSNQPQHF. The CDR3 bases are TGTGCCAGCAGTTACTCCATCGGGGGAAGCAATCAGCCCCAGCATTTT. V is TRBV6-5 and J is TRBJ1-5, with TRBD1 as a possible D gene (5 bases). V was shortened by 0 bases and J by 1 base, with 10 bases between the two germline ends. The germline gives CDR1 MNHEY, CDR2 SVGAGI. This CDR3 is 16 amino acids long.

The V gene is TRBV12-5, the J gene TRBJ2-2, with D perhaps TRBD2 (5 bases). CDR1 and CDR2 (germline): LGHNT, FRNRAP. V shed 2 bases and J shed 4 bases, with 14 bases lying between them. The CDR3 covers 16 residues. The CDR3 bases are TGTGCTAGTGGTTTGTTTCGAGGGCAGAGCACCGGGGAGCTGTTTTTT. Translating it yields CASGLFRGQSTGELFF.

The chain links TRBV13 to TRBJ2-3, with D uncertain. Deletions cut 6 bases from V and 1 base from J, with 8 bases between. Germline loops: CDR1 PRHDT, CDR2 FYEKMQ (reference sequence). CDR3 length: 13 residues. CDR3 nucleotide sequence: TGTGCCAGCAGTCCTTCAGGCACAGATACGCAGTATTTT. It encodes CASSPSGTDTQYF.

The chain has TRBV25-1 and TRBJ1-3; 7 bases align to TRBD1. The germline V gene has CDR1 MGHDK and CDR2 SYGVNS. Losses at the gene ends were 1 base for V and 8 bases for J; bases not matched to a gene: 8. The CDR3 loop spans 15 amino acids. The CDR3 DNA sequence: TGTGCCAGCAGTGAATCAGGGGGGCCGGTACACACCATATATTTT. Amino acids: CASSESGGPVHTIYF.

The chain combines TRBV6-5 with TRBJ2-5; 9 nucleotides line up with TRBD2. The CDR3 runs to 14 residues. CDR1 and CDR2 (germline): MNHEY, SVGAGI. J lost 7 bases, V lost 4 bases, and 7 bases had no gene match. The CDR3 nucleotides are TGTGCCAGCAGTTCCGCGGGAGGGGGTAGGACCCAGTACTTC. It specifies CASSSAGGGRTQYF.

This clone was seen more than once but under ten times. V is TRBV7-3 and J is TRBJ2-1; D remains ambiguous. This CDR3 has 15 residues. Trimming shortened V by 5 bases and J by 4 bases, and 15 bases separated the two germline ends. Germline lookup yields CDR1 SGHTA and CDR2 FQGTGA. This CDR3 reads CASSISVERYNEQFF. The CDR3 DNA follows: TGTGCCAGCAGCATTTCGGTGGAGAGGTACAATGAGCAGTTCTTC.

The rearrangement joins TRBV18 to TRBJ2-6; the D gene is possibly TRBD1 (5 bases). Germline V gene lookup returns CDR1 KGHSH and CDR2 LQKENI. The CDR3 covers 18 residues. Trimming shortened V by 3 bases and J by 0 bases, and 15 bases separated the two germline ends. CDR3 region: CASSPSYRPNSGANVLTF. The DNA for the CDR3 is TGTGCCAGCTCACCTTCGTACAGGCCGAACTCTGGGGCCAACGTCCTGACTTTC.

The chain carries TRBV19 and TRBJ2-7; D is ambiguous. This CDR3 has 14 residues. Germline V gene sequence: CDR1 LNHDA, CDR2 SQIVND (reference sequence). The V and J ends lost 1 base and 1 base respectively, with 8 bases between them. DNA of the CDR3: TGTGCCAGTAGTATAGGGAGAGGATCCTACGAGCAGTACTTC. This translates into CASSIGRGSYEQYF.

The sample holds a few counts of this clone. The J gene is TRBJ2-5, the V gene TRBV18; D is undetermined. This CDR3 has 15 amino acids. V dropped 1 base and J dropped 0 bases, with 9 bases sitting between them. The V gene's germline CDR1 is KGHSH and CDR2 LQKENI. This CDR3 is CASSPRAGDQETQYF. CDR3 bases: TGTGCCAGCTCACCACGAGCCGGAGACCAAGAGACCCAGTACTTC.

A few counts support this clone. This rearrangement joins TRBV29-1 to TRBJ2-7; the match to TRBD2 covers 7 bases. CDR3 length equals 14 residues. Germline CDR1 is SQVTM and CDR2 is ANQGSEA. After removal of 6 bases from V and 2 bases from J, the junction contained 10 bases not matched to a gene. The CDR3 sequence: CSVPLEGGPYEQYF. The CDR3 DNA reads TGCAGCGTCCCCTTGGAGGGAGGGCCCTACGAGCAGTACTTC.

This clone was seen a handful of times. J is TRBJ2-5 and V is TRBV6-1; unclear D gene. Germline V CDR1 and CDR2: MNHNS, SASEGT. The V end lost 6 bases, the J end lost 5 bases, and 16 bases lay between the germline ends. This CDR3 comprises 14 residues. The CDR3 DNA is TGTGCCAGCAGATACGACACTTCATTGGAGACCCAGTACTTC. Protein: CASRYDTSLETQYF.

The chain links TRBV29-1 to TRBJ2-1; a possible D gene is TRBD2 (6 bases). With 7 bases removed from V and 3 bases from J, the gap between germline ends came to 16 bases. CDR3 length: 14 residues. From germline, CDR1 is SQVTM and CDR2 ANQGSEA. The CDR3 region has the DNA TGCAGCGCAAACCCGCTAGCGAACTACAATGAGCAGTTCTTC. The encoded protein is CSANPLANYNEQFF.

The chain combines TRBV15 with TRBJ2-3; 15 bases are a match to TRBD2. This CDR3 has 18 amino acids. Germline values: CDR1 LNHNV, CDR2 YYDKDF (reference sequence). The V gene end was trimmed by 0 bases and the J gene end by 3 bases; junction bases not matched to a gene: 4. In DNA form, the CDR3 reads TGTGCCACCAGCAGAGAGGGACTAGCGGGGGGCTTGACAGATACGCAGTATTTT. This encodes CATSREGLAGGLTDTQYF.